Below, 14 T cell receptor beta chains from the same sample are listed, as sequenced in a study of long-term antiretroviral therapy in people with HIV. The authors ran the immunoSEQ assay, v3.0, at survey level. Clones were sequenced by immunoSEQ multiplex PCR, and TCRdb holds only the in-frame ones, with some missing. The repertoire holds about 41,000 clones, with about 95% as singletons. The sequencing used unsorted PBMCs, collected approximately 9.5 years after starting antiretroviral therapy. Receptors originate from a man aged 30 to 39 with HIV.

This chain joins TRBV6-1 and TRBJ1-2; TRBD1 is a possible D gene (5 bases). This CDR3 has 13 residues. CDR1 is MNHNS, CDR2 SASEGT, per germline. Trimming took off 4 bases at V and 4 bases at J, with 10 bases between the two ends. The CDR3 DNA reads TGTGCCAGCAGTGTGGGGCACAGCTATGGCTACACCTTC. This gives the protein CASSVGHSYGYTF.

The chain has TRBV10-2 and TRBJ2-7; tentative D call: TRBD1 (6 bases). The CDR3 covers 15 residues. From germline, CDR1 is WSHSY and CDR2 SAAADI. Trimming took 2 bases from V and 2 from J, leaving 13 bases between them. The CDR3 DNA reads as TGCGCCAGCAGTGAGAACAGGGCTCGGACCTACGAGCAGTACTTC. Its translation: CASSENRARTYEQYF.

J is TRBJ2-5 and V is TRBV29-1, with 7 bases matching TRBD2. The V segment lost 4 bases and the J segment 1 base; nucleotides outside the gene matches: 6. Germline V gene lookup returns CDR1 SQVTM and CDR2 ANQGSEA. The CDR3 loop spans 14 amino acids. CDR3 sequence (DNA): TGCAGCGTTGTTGCGGGGGACCTCCAAGAGACCCAGTACTTC. It yields the protein CSVVAGDLQETQYF.

The chain joins TRBV28 to TRBJ2-1; no firm D call. Germline CDR1 reads MDHEN; CDR2 reads SYDVKM. This CDR3 is built from 15 residues. Trimming left V 5 bases short and J 4 bases short, with 15 bases between. The CDR3 DNA is TGTGCCAGCAGTATAATACACTCGACGTACAATGAGCAGTTCTTC. Its translation: CASSIIHSTYNEQFF.

The gene calls are TRBV28 and TRBJ1-5; D perhaps matches TRBD1 (5 bases). Trimming cost V 3 bases and J 1 base, with 10 bases left between them. In germline, CDR1 is MDHEN, CDR2 SYDVKM. This CDR3 has 15 residues. CDR3 loop: CASSFTGGSNQPQHF. CDR3 nucleotide sequence: TGTGCCAGCAGTTTCACTGGGGGAAGCAATCAGCCCCAGCATTTT. Looking up the rest from reference TRBV28 and TRBJ1-5 gives the full variable domain: DVKVTQSSRYLVKRTGEKVFLECVQDMDHENMFWYRQDPGLGLRLIYFSYDVKMKEKGDIPEGYSVSREKKERFSLILESASTNQTSMYLCASSFTGGSNQPQHFGDGTRLSIL.

The chain has TRBV29-1 and TRBJ2-1; 10 bases match TRBD1. CDR3 length: 13 residues. The germline V gene encodes CDR1 SQVTM and CDR2 ANQGSEA. V dropped 4 bases and J dropped 9; count of bases not matched to a gene: 6. CDR3 in DNA: TGCAGCGTTGGCCCCCGGGACAGGGGTGAGCAGTTCTTC. Protein product: CSVGPRDRGEQFF.

The V call is TRBV6-5, the J call TRBJ2-3, with 8 bases aligning to TRBD1. J gave up 4 bases and V 6 bases, and 9 bases lay outside the gene matches. The CDR3 length is 15 residues. Germline V gene sequence: CDR1 MNHEY, CDR2 SVGAGI. CDR3 region: CASRGGQGGADTQYF. The CDR3 nucleotides read TGTGCCAGCAGGGGCGGACAGGGTGGGGCAGATACGCAGTATTTT.

In DNA, the CDR3 is TGTGCCAGCAGGGGCGGGACCCCCAATGAGCAGTTCTTC. Encoded protein: CASRGGTPNEQFF. The genes are TRBV6-1 and TRBJ2-1, with D perhaps matching TRBD2 (6 bases). V lost 6 bases and J 6 bases, leaving 12 bases between the germline ends. Germline assignment: CDR1 MNHNS and CDR2 SASEGT. This CDR3 comprises 13 residues.

The rearrangement joins TRBV9 to TRBJ1-2, with TRBD1 matching 7 bases. This CDR3 spans 15 amino acids. CDR1 is SGDLS, CDR2 YYNGEE, per germline. V lost 3 bases and J lost 4; bases outside the gene matches: 9. The CDR3 sequence is CASSARRDSIYGYTF. The CDR3 coding sequence is TGTGCCAGCAGCGCCCGAAGGGACAGCATCTATGGCTACACCTTC.

The V and J genes are TRBV10-1 and TRBJ2-2; D is undetermined. CDR1 WNHNN and CDR2 SYGVQD come from the germline V gene (reference sequence). Trimming pared 0 bases from V and 3 bases from J, leaving 2 bases between. The CDR3 has 13 amino acids. Written as DNA, the CDR3 is TGCGCCAGCAGTGAGTCTTACACCGGGGAGCTGTTTTTT. Translating it yields CASSESYTGELFF.

V usage is TRBV28 and J usage is TRBJ1-1, with TRBD1 matching 7 bases. The CDR3 is 15 residues long. Germline V lookup: CDR1 MDHEN, CDR2 SYDVKM. V lost 1 base to trimming and J lost 0 bases; unmatched junction nucleotides: 2. This CDR3 reads CASSLLQGVNTEAFF. The CDR3 nucleotides read TGTGCCAGCAGTTTATTGCAGGGGGTGAACACTGAAGCTTTCTTT.

The chain uses TRBV5-4 and TRBJ1-4; 7 bases are a match to TRBD1. Germline V gene data show CDR1 as SGHNT and CDR2 as YYREEE (reference sequence). Trimming at V came to 4 bases and at J to 6 bases, leaving 3 bases not matched to a gene. The CDR3 loop spans 13 amino acids. The chain's CDR3 is CASSPTGDEKLFF. CDR3 nucleotides: TGTGCCAGCAGCCCCACAGGGGATGAAAAACTGTTTTTT.

This chain joins TRBV11-2 and TRBJ2-2; D not certain. CDR1 SGHAT and CDR2 FQNNGV come from the germline V gene. The CDR3 contains 16 residues. V lost 5 bases to trimming and J lost 5 bases, with 18 bases between them. The chain's CDR3 is CASSPGIGSGTGELFF. As DNA, the CDR3 is TGTGCCAGCAGCCCCGGCATAGGGTCGGGTACCGGGGAGCTGTTTTTT.

CDR3 sequence (DNA): TGTGCCAGCAGTGCGTACAGGGGGCACGGCTACACCTTC. Amino acids: CASSAYRGHGYTF. The V gene is TRBV6-1, the J gene TRBJ1-2, with 9 nucleotides matching TRBD1. The germline V gene encodes CDR1 MNHNS and CDR2 SASEGT. This CDR3 contains 13 residues. The V segment lost 4 bases and the J segment 8 bases; nucleotides outside the gene matches: 5.